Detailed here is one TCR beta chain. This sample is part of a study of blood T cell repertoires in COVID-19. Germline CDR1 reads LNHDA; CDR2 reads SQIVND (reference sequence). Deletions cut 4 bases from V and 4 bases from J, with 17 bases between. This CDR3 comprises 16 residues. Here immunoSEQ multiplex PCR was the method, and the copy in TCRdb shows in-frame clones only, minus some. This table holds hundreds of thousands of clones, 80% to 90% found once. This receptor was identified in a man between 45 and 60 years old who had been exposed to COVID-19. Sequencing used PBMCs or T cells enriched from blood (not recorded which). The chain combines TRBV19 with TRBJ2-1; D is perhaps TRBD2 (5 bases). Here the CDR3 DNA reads TGTGCCAGTAGTAACCGACAAAGCGGAGATTACAATGAGCAGTTCTTC. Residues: CASSNRQSGDYNEQFF.